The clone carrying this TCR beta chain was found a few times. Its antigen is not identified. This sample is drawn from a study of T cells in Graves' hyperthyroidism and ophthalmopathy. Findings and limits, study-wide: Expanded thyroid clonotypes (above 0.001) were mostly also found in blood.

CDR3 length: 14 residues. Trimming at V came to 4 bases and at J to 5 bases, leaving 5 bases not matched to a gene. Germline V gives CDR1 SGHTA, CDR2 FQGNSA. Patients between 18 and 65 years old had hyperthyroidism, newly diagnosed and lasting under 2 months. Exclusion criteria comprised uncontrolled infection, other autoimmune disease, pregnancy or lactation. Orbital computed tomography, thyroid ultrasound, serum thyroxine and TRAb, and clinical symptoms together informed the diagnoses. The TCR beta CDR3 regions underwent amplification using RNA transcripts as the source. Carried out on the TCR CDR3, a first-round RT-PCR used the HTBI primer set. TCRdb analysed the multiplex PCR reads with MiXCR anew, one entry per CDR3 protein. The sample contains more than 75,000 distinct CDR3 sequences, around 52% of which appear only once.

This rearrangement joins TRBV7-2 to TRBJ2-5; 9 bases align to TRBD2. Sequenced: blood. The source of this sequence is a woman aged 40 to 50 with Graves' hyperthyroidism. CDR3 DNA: TGTGCCAGCAGCTCATTAGCGGGAGCGGAGACCCAGTACTTC. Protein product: CASSSLAGAETQYF.